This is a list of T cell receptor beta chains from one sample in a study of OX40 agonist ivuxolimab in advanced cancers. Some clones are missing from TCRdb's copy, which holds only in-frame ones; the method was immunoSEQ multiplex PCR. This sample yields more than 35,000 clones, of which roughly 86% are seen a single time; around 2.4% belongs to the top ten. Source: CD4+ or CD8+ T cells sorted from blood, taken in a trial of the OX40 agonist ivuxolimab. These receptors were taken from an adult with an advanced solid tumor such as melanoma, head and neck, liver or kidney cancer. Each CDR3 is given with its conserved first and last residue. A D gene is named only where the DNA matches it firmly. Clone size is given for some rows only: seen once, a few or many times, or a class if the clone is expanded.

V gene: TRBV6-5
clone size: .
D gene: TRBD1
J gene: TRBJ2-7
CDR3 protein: CASSPGQVSYEQYF
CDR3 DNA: TGTGCCAGCAGCCCGGGACAGGTTTCCTACGAGCAGTACTTC

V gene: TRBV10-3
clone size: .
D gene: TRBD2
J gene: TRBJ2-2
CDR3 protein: CAISESRGWATGELFF
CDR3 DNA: TGTGCCATCAGTGAGTCGCGGGGGTGGGCCACCGGGGAGCTGTTTTTT

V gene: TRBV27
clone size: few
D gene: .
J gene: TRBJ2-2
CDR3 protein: CASSLGRGQSNTGELFF
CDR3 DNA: TGTGCCAGCAGTTTAGGCCGAGGACAGTCGAACACCGGGGAGCTGTTTTTT

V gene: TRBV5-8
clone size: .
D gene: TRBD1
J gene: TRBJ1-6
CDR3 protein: CASSSTGRLYNSPLHF
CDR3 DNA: TGTGCCAGCAGCTCGACAGGGAGGTTATATAATTCACCCCTCCACTTT

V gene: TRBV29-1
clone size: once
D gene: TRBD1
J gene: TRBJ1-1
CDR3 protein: CSAIRDSEAFF
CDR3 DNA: TGCAGCGCCATCCGGGACAGTGAAGCTTTCTTT

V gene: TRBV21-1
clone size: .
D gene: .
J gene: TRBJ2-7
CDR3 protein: CASSRLRALSSYEQYF
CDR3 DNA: TGTGCCAGCAGCCGGTTGAGGGCGTTAAGCTCCTACGAGCAGTACTTC

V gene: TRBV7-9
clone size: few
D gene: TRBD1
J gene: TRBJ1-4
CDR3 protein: CASSPRTGKALFF
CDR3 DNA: TGTGCCAGCAGCCCCCGGACAGGGAAGGCGCTGTTTTTT

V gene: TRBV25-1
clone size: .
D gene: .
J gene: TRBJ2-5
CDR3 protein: CASSESIETQYF
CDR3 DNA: TGTGCCAGCAGTGAATCCATAGAGACCCAGTACTTC

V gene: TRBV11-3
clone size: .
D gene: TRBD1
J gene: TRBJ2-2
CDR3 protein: CASSWTGATGELFF
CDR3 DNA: TGTGCCAGCAGCTGGACAGGGGCAACCGGGGAGCTGTTTTTT

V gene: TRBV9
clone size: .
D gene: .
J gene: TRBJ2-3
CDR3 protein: CASSPRGGPPSTDTQYF
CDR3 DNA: TGTGCCAGCAGCCCCAGAGGGGGGCCACCTAGCACAGATACGCAGTATTTT

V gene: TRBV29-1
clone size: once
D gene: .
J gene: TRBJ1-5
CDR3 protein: CSVIETGWNQPQHF
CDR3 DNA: TGCAGCGTAATAGAGACAGGCTGGAATCAGCCCCAGCATTTT

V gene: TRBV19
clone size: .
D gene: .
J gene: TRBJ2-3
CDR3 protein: CASSISGVTDTQYF
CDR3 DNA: TGTGCCAGTAGTATTTCAGGGGTTACAGATACGCAGTATTTT

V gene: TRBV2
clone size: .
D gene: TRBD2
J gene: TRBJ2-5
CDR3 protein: CASSEGGGQETQYF
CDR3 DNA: TGTGCCAGCAGTGAAGGGGGGGGCCAAGAGACCCAGTACTTC

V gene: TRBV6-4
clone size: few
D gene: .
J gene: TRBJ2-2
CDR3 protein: CASSDYITGELFF
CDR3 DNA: TGTGCCAGCAGTGACTACATCACCGGGGAGCTGTTTTTT

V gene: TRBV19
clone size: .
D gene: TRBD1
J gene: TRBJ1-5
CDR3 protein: CASNLRPGQEYNQPQHF
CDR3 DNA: TGTGCCAGTAACCTCCGCCCGGGACAGGAATACAATCAGCCCCAGCATTTT

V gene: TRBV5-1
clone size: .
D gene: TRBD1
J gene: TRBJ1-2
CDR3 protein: CASSSWDRGDGYTF
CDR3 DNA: TGCGCCAGCAGCTCGTGGGACAGGGGGGATGGCTACACCTTC

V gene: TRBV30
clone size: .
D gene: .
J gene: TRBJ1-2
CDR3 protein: CAWTGDRGYTF
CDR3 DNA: TGTGCCTGGACCGGGGACCGTGGCTACACCTTC

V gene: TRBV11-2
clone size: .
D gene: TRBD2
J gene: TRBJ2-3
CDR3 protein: CASSSSEVSGARVDTQYF
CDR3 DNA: TGTGCCAGCAGCTCATCAGAGGTTAGCGGGGCAAGGGTGGATACGCAGTATTTT

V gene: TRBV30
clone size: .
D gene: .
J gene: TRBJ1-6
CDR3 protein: CAWRGQGPGSPLHF
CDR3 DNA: TGTGCCTGGAGGGGGCAGGGGCCCGGATCACCCCTCCACTTT

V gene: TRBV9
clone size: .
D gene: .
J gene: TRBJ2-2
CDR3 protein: CASSTPARTENTGELFF
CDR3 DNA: TGTGCCAGCAGCACCCCGGCGCGGACAGAGAACACCGGGGAGCTGTTTTTT

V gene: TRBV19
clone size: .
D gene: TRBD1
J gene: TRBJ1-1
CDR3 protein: CASSIGGQGAGAFF
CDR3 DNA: TGTGCCAGTAGTATCGGGGGACAGGGCGCGGGAGCTTTCTTT

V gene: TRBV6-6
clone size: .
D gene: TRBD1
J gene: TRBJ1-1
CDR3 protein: CASPGQGDMNTEAFF
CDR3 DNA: TGTGCCAGCCCCGGACAGGGGGATATGAACACTGAAGCTTTCTTT

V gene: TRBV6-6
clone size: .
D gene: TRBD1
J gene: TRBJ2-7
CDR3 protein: CASRTGQGPYEQYF
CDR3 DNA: TGTGCCAGCAGGACGGGACAGGGACCCTACGAGCAGTACTTC

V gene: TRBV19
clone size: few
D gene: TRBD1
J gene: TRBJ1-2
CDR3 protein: CASSVGDRGGNYGYTF
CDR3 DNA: TGTGCCAGTAGTGTGGGGGACAGGGGAGGGAACTATGGCTACACCTTC

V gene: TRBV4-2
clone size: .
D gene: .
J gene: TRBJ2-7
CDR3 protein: CASSQGLGSYEQYF
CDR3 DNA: TGTGCCAGCAGCCAGGGCCTGGGCTCCTACGAGCAGTACTTC

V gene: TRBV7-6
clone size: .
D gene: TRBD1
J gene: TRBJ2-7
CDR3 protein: CASSRRDRGGNEQYF
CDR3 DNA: TGTGCCAGCAGCCGCCGGGACAGGGGTGGCAACGAGCAGTACTTC

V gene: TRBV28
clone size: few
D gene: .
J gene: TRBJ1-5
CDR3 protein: CASSLADSVNQPQHF
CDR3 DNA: TGTGCCAGCAGTTTAGCCGACAGCGTCAATCAGCCCCAGCATTTT

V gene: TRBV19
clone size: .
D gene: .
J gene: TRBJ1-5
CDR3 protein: CASMRAGSGRGNQPQHF
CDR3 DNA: TGTGCCAGTATGCGGGCAGGCAGTGGCCGGGGCAATCAGCCCCAGCATTTT

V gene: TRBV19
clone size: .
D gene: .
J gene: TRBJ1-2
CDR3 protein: CASSPTIRELGGYTF
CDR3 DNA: TGTGCCAGTAGTCCTACCATCAGGGAATTGGGCGGCTACACCTTC

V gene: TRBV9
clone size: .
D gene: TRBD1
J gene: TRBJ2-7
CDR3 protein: CASSLRDSYEQYF
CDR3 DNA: TGTGCCAGCAGCTTACGGGACAGCTACGAGCAGTACTTC

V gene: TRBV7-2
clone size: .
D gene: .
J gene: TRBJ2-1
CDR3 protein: CASSSHAGVRSNEQFF
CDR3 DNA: TGTGCCAGCAGCTCCCACGCCGGAGTGCGCTCCAATGAGCAGTTCTTC

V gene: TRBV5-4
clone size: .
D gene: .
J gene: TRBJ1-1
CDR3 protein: CASSQVAQGMGTEAFF
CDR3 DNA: TGTGCCAGCAGCCAGGTAGCCCAGGGGATGGGCACTGAAGCTTTCTTT

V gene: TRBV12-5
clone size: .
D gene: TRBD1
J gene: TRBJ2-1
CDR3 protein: CASGRARDRGLEQFF
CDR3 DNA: TGTGCTAGTGGCAGGGCCCGGGACAGGGGGCTTGAGCAGTTCTTC

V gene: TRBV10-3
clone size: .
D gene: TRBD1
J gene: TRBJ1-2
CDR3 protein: CAISESDREDYGYTF
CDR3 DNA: TGTGCCATCAGTGAGTCCGACAGGGAGGACTATGGCTACACCTTC

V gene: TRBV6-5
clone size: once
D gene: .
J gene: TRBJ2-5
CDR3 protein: CASSPTQGRETQYF
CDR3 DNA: TGTGCCAGCAGTCCGACGCAGGGGAGAGAGACCCAGTACTTC

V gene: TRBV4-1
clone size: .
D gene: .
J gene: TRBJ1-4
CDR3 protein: CASSQDRRGAGEKLFF
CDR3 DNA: TGCGCCAGCAGCCAAGATCGACGGGGGGCTGGTGAAAAACTGTTTTTT

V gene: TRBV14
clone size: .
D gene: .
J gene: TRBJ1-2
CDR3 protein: CASSQGSLNYGYTF
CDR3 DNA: TGTGCCAGCAGCCAGGGCAGTCTTAACTATGGCTACACCTTC

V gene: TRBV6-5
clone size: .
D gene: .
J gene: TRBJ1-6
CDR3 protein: CASSRFSYNSPLHF
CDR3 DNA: TGTGCCAGCAGCCGATTCTCCTATAATTCACCCCTCCACTTT

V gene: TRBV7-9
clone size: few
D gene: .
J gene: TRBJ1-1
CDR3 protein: CASSPGRGMNTEAFF
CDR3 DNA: TGTGCCAGCAGCCCGGGCCGCGGAATGAACACTGAAGCTTTCTTT

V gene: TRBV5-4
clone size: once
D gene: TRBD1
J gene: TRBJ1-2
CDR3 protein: CASSQGDRGLGGYTF
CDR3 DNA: TGTGCCAGCAGCCAAGGAGACAGGGGGCTAGGGGGCTACACCTTC

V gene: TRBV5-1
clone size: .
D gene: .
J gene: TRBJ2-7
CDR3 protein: CASSEDYEQYF
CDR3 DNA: TGCGCCAGCAGCGAGGACTACGAGCAGTACTTC

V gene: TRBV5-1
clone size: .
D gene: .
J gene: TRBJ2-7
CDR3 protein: CASRGRQTYEQYF
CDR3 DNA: TGTGCCAGCCGGGGGAGACAGACCTACGAGCAGTACTTC

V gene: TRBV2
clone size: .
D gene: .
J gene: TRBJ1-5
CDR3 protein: CASSGGSDSNQPQHF
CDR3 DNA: TGTGCCAGCAGTGGGGGCTCGGATAGCAATCAGCCCCAGCATTTT

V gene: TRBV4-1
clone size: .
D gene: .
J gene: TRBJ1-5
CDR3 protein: CASSQERAPGAGSNQPQHF
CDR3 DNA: TGCGCCAGCAGCCAAGAAAGGGCCCCGGGGGCCGGTAGCAATCAGCCCCAGCATTTT

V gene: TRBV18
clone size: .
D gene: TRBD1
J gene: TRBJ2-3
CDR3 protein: CASSPQQGVVTDTQYF
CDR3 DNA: TGTGCCAGCTCACCCCAACAGGGGGTTGTGACAGATACGCAGTATTTT

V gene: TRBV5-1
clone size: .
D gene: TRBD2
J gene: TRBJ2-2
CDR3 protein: CAGSLVRAGGRTGELFF
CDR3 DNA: TGCGCCGGCAGCTTGGTTCGAGCGGGGGGGCGCACCGGGGAGCTGTTTTTT

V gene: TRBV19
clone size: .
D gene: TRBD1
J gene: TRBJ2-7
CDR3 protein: CASSRDRGQHEQYF
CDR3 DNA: TGTGCCAGTAGTCGGGACAGGGGGCAACACGAGCAGTACTTC